This TCR beta chain derives from a study of CD8 T cells in ankylosing spondylitis. As the method for making TCR beta libraries, quantitative 5'-RACE with molecular barcodes was used. TCRdb analysed the 5' RACE reads with MiXCR anew, one entry per CDR3 protein. The table has 350,000 to 400,000 distinct CDR3 sequences, 20% seen once. About this clonotype: The target antigen is unknown.

CDR3 length: 15 residues. Germline V gene sequence: CDR1 MNHNS, CDR2 SASEGT. V was trimmed by 6 bases and J by 3 bases, leaving 17 bases between them. Study-level points and caveats: The clones that were linked to disease were reported to be significantly enriched in matched synovial fluid samples from ankylosing spondylitis patients. Earlier reports found some motif variants in synovial fluid and blood in reactive arthritis.

This TCR came from a male donor with ankylosing spondylitis or in good health (not recorded which). Sample: blood, either unsorted or a sorted T cell fraction (not recorded which). This chain links TRBV6-1 with TRBJ1-1, with TRBD1 as a possible D gene (6 bases). The CDR3: CASSPNQGLDTEAFF. Written as DNA, the CDR3 is TGTGCCAGCAGCCCTAACCAGGGGTTGGACACTGAAGCTTTCTTT.